A selection of T cell receptor beta chains follows, all from one sample in a study of a mutant IDH1 vaccine in newly diagnosed glioma. Sequencing used immunoSEQ multiplex PCR; TCRdb keeps in-frame clones, though not all of them. The table shows about 34,000 clones, with around four fifths occurring only once. The specimen comprised peripheral blood mononuclear cells (PBMCs), sampled from a glioma patient treated with radiotherapy, temozolomide or both. All receptors come from a man aged 50 to 59 with glioma. Some clones in this sample may be carry-over from other donors' samples. CDR3s include the opening cysteine and the closing phenylalanine or tryptophan. The order of the fields is V gene, J gene, D gene, clone size, CDR3 protein, CDR3 DNA. A D gene is named only where the DNA matches it firmly. Some rows mark clone size as missing; the rest say once, few, many or name a class of expanded clone.

V: TRBV6-1
J: TRBJ2-7
D: TRBD1
size: -
CDR3: CASRSTGPGEQYF
DNA: TGTGCCAGCAGGTCGACAGGGCCCGGGGAGCAGTACTTC

V: TRBV5-1
J: TRBJ2-7
D: TRBD1
size: -
CDR3: CASSFGTGNYEQYF
DNA: TGCGCCAGCAGCTTCGGGACAGGGAACTACGAGCAGTACTTC

V: TRBV11-2
J: TRBJ2-7
D: -
size: -
CDR3: CASSFIFGAEQYF
DNA: TGTGCCAGCAGCTTTATATTCGGGGCAGAGCAGTACTTC

V: TRBV27
J: TRBJ2-7
D: TRBD1
size: -
CDR3: CASSDRGLGEQYF
DNA: TGTGCCAGCAGTGACAGGGGGCTAGGCGAGCAGTACTTC

V: TRBV6-1
J: TRBJ1-2
D: -
size: few
CDR3: CASRKGPYGYTF
DNA: TGTGCCAGCAGGAAGGGACCCTATGGCTACACCTTC

V: TRBV7-2
J: TRBJ1-4
D: -
size: -
CDR3: CASSLYQDSREKLFF
DNA: TGTGCCAGCAGCTTGTACCAGGACAGTCGTGAAAAACTGTTTTTT

V: TRBV15
J: TRBJ2-1
D: TRBD2
size: -
CDR3: CATSSFSGGYYNEQFF
DNA: TGTGCCACCAGCAGCTTTAGCGGGGGGTACTACAATGAGCAGTTCTTC

V: TRBV4-1
J: TRBJ2-7
D: TRBD2
size: -
CDR3: CASSRGTSGNFYEQYF
DNA: TGCGCCAGCAGCCGAGGGACTAGCGGGAATTTCTACGAGCAGTACTTC

V: TRBV7-9
J: TRBJ1-1
D: -
size: -
CDR3: CASSLTVDTEAFF
DNA: TGTGCCAGCAGCTTGACAGTAGACACTGAAGCTTTCTTT

V: TRBV27
J: TRBJ2-1
D: -
size: -
CDR3: CASHKRDSYEQFF
DNA: TGTGCCAGCCATAAACGGGATTCGTATGAGCAGTTCTTC

V: TRBV9
J: TRBJ2-2
D: TRBD2
size: -
CDR3: CASSEGTTGTGELFF
DNA: TGTGCCAGCAGCGAAGGGACTACTGGCACCGGGGAGCTGTTTTTT